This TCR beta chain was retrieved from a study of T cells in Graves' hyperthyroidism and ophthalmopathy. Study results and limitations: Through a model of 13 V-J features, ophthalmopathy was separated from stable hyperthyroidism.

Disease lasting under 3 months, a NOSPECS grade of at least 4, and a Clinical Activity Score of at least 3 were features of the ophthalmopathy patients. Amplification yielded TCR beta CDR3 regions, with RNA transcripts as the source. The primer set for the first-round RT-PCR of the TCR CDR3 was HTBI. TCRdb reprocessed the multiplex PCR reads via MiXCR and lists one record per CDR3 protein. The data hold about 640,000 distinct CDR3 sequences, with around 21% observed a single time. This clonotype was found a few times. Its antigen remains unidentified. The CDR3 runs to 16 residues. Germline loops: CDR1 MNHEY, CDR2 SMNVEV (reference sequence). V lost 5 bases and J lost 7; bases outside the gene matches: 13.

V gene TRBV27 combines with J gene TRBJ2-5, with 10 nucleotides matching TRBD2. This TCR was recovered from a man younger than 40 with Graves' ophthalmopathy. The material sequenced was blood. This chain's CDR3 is CASSPEREGLVWTQYF. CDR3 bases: TGTGCCAGCAGTCCGGAGCGGGAGGGCCTTGTTTGGACCCAGTACTTC.